The entry below describes one T cell receptor beta chain. This entry comes from a study of T cell changes during pregnancy in multiple sclerosis. The V end was cut by 7 bases, the J end by 1 base, with 7 bases between. The CDR3 covers 11 residues. CDR1 and CDR2 from the germline V gene are SQVTM and ANQGSEA. Data came from immunoSEQ multiplex PCR; TCRdb stores just in-frame clones and leaves some out. In the table there are about 66,000 clones, 91% of which are singletons. The chain recombines TRBV29-1 with TRBJ2-5, with D possibly TRBD1 on 6 matching bases. The origin of this receptor is a female donor with multiple sclerosis, enrolled in a pregnancy study. The sample was CD8+ T cells from peripheral blood mononuclear cells, taken before pregnancy. Here the CDR3 DNA reads TGCAGCGGGACAGCCCAAGAGACCCAGTACTTC. This codes for CSGTAQETQYF. The whole variable domain, remainder taken from reference TRBV29-1 and TRBJ2-5, is SAVISQKPSRDICQRGTSLTIQCQVDSQVTMMFWYRQQPGQSLTLIATANQGSEATYESGFVIDKFPISRPNLTFSTLTVSNMSPEDSSIYLCSGTAQETQYFGPGTRLLVL.